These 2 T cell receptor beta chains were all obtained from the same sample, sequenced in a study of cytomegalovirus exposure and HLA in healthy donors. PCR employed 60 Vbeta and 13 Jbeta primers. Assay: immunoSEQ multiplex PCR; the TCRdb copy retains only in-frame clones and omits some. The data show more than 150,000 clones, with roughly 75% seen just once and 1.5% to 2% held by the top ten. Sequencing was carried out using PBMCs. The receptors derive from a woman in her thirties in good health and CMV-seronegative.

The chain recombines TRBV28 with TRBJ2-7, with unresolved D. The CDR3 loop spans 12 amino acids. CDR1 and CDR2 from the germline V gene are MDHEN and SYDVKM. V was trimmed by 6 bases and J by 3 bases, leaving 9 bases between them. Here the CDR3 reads CASSPLSYEQYF. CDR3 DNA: TGTGCCAGCAGCCCCCTAAGCTACGAGCAGTACTTC.

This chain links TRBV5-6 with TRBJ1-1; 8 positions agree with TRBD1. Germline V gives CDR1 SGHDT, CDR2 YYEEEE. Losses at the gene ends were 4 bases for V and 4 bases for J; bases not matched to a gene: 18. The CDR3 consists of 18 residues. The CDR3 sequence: CASSLRHDLDRDGTEAFF. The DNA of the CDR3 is TGTGCCAGCAGCCTACGGCACGATTTGGACAGGGATGGCACTGAAGCTTTCTTT.